The sequence of this TCR beta chain was determined in a study of T cells in pancreatic ductal adenocarcinoma. With regard to this clone: Its antigen is not identified.

Selected pancreatic ductal adenocarcinoma patients had undergone surgery without neoadjuvant therapy. TCRdb's copy holds only in-frame clones and misses some; the assay was immunoSEQ multiplex PCR. The sample lists about 98,000 clones, about 95% occurring once. Study-wide results and limits: Mean clonality was about 0.12 in tumors and roughly 0.067 in blood, not significantly different. The resected pancreatic cancer cohort was biased toward the minority with early-stage disease. Compared with tumor, blood showed more total productive templates and 7 to 9.5-fold more clonotypes.

The CDR3 loop spans 12 amino acids. In germline, CDR1 is SGHAT, CDR2 FQNNGV. Between the trimmed V and J ends, which lost 4 bases and 2 bases, there was a span of 4 bases. The TCR comes from a human donor with pancreatic ductal adenocarcinoma. The chain has TRBV11-2 and TRBJ2-3, with D unclear. The sequenced sample consisted of PBMCs. The CDR3 is CASSSFTDTQYF. DNA for the CDR3: TGTGCCAGCAGCTCCTTCACAGATACGCAGTATTTT.